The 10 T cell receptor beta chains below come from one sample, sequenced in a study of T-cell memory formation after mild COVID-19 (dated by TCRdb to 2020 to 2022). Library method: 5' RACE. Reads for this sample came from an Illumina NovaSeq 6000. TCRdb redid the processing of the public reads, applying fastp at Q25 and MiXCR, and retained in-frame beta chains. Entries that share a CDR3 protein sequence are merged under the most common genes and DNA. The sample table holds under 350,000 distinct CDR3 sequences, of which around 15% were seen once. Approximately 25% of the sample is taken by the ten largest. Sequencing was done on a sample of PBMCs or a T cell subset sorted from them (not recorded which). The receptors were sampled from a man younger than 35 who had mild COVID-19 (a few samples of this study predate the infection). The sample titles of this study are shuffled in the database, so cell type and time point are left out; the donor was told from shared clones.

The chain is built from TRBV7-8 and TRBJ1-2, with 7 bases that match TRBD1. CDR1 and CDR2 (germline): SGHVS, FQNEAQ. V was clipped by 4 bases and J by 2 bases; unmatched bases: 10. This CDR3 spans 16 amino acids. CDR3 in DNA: TGTGCCAGCAGCTCTATTGTAGGGGGCCCCAACTATGGCTACACCTTC. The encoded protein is CASSSIVGGPNYGYTF.

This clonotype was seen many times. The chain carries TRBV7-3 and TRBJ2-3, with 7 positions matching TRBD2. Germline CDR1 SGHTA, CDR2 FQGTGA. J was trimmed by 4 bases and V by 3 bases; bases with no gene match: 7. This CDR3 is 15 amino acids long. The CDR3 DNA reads TGTGCCAGCAGCTTTCGGGGGGTGGTTGCAGATACGCAGTATTTT. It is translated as CASSFRGVVADTQYF. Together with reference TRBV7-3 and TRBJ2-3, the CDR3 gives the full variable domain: GAGVSQTPSNKVTEKGKYVELRCDPISGHTALYWYRQSLGQGPEFLIYFQGTGAADDSGLPNDRFFAVRPEGSVSTLKIQRTERGDSAVYLCASSFRGVVADTQYFGPGTRLTVL.

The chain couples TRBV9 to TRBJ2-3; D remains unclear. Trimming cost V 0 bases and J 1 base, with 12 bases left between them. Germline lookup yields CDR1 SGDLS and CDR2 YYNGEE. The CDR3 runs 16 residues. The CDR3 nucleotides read TGTGCCAGCAGCGTAGAGCCCACCTGGGGCACAGATACGCAGTATTTT. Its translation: CASSVEPTWGTDTQYF.

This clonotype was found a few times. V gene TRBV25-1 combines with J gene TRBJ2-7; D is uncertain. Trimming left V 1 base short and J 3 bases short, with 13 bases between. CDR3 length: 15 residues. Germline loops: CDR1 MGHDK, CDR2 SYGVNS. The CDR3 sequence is CASSEFEGNGYEQYF. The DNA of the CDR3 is TGTGCCAGCAGTGAATTTGAAGGAAACGGCTACGAGCAGTACTTC.

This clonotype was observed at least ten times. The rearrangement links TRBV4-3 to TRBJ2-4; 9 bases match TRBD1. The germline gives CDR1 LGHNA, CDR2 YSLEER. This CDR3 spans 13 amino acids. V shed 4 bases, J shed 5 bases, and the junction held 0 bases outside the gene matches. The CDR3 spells CASSRDRENIQYF. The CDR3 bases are TGCGCCAGCAGCCGGGACAGGGAAAACATTCAGTACTTC.

Written as DNA, the CDR3 is TGTGCCAGCAGTTACCTCGGAGGGGAACAAGAGACCCAGTACTTC. This sequence encodes CASSYLGGEQETQYF. The chain combines TRBV6-5 with TRBJ2-5; D might be TRBD2 (6 bases). V lost 2 bases and J 2 bases, leaving 12 bases between the germline ends. The CDR3 sequence is 15 residues long. Per the germline V gene, CDR1 is MNHEY and CDR2 is SVGAGI.

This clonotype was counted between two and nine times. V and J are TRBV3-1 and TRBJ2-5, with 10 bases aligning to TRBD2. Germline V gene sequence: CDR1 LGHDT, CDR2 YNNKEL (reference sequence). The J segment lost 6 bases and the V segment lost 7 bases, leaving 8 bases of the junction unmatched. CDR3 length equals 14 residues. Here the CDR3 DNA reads TGTGCCAGCACCCGATCTAGCGGGGGAAAGACCCAGTACTTC. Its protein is CASTRSSGGKTQYF.

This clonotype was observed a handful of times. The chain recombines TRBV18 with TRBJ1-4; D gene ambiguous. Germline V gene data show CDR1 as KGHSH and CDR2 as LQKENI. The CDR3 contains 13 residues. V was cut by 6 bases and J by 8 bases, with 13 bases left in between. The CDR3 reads CASSMRDTEKLFF. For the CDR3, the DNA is TGTGCCAGCTCCATGAGGGATACGGAAAAACTGTTTTTT.

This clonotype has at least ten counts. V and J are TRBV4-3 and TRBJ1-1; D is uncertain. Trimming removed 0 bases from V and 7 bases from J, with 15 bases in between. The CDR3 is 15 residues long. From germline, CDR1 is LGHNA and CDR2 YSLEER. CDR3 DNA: TGCGCCAGCAGCCAAGATATTTCTGGGAGCAGTGAAGCTTTCTTT. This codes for CASSQDISGSSEAFF.

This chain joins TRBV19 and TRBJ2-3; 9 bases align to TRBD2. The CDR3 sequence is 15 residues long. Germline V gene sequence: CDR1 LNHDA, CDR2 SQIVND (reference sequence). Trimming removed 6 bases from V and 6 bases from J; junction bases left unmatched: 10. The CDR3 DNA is TGTGCCAGTAGGAACTTAGCGGGGGCAGGGGATACGCAGTATTTT. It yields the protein CASRNLAGAGDTQYF.